These 6 T cell receptor beta chains came from one sample sequenced in a study of Graves' ophthalmopathy and Graves' hyperthyroidism. Scientists amplified the TCR beta CDR3 regions from RNA transcripts. The authors performed first-round RT-PCR with HTBI primers and then a second-round multiplex PCR. TCRdb independently ran MiXCR on the multiplex PCR reads; one entry per CDR3 protein. Of some 350,000 distinct CDR3 sequences listed, 15% to 20% are singletons. The sequenced sample consisted of peripheral blood. The source is an adult woman with stable Graves' hyperthyroidism.

The J gene is TRBJ2-6, the V gene TRBV6-1; perhaps TRBD1 as D (6 bases). CDR1 and CDR2 (germline): MNHNS, SASEGT. Trimming removed 7 bases from V and 0 bases from J, with 16 bases in between. The CDR3 is made up of 17 amino acids. In nucleotides, the CDR3 is TGTGCCAGCAAAAGGACAGTGTCCTTCTCTGGGGCCAACGTCCTGACTTTC. It specifies CASKRTVSFSGANVLTF.

This chain links TRBV9 with TRBJ2-7, with a tentative D call TRBD2 (6 bases). This CDR3 region has 16 residues. The V gene lost 4 bases and the J gene lost 0 bases, with 17 bases spanning the gap. Germline V gene sequence: CDR1 SGDLS, CDR2 YYNGEE. CDR3 nucleotides: TGTGCCAGCAGCTCCCCAAGGGGACTTAACTCCTACGAGCAGTACTTC. Translation gives CASSSPRGLNSYEQYF.

This clonotype occurred many times. The genes are TRBV6-1 and TRBJ2-2; 11 bases align to TRBD2. Trimming cost V 6 bases and J 7 bases; bases outside gene matches: 7. Germline V lookup: CDR1 MNHNS, CDR2 SASEGT. The CDR3 runs to 15 residues. The CDR3 region has the DNA TGTGCCAGCAGAGCACTAGCGGGAGCCGTCGGGGAGCTGTTTTTT. Amino acid sequence: CASRALAGAVGELFF.

This clonotype was seen at least ten times. The chain employs TRBV6-1 and TRBJ1-6; no reliable D call. From germline, CDR1 is MNHNS and CDR2 SASEGT. CDR3 length: 12 amino acids. V lost 8 bases to trimming and J lost 8 bases, with 10 bases between them. CDR3 residues: CASGLKDSPLHF. CDR3 coding DNA: TGTGCCAGCGGATTAAAGGATTCACCCCTCCACTTT.

There are many counts of this clonotype. The V call is TRBV15, the J call TRBJ1-5; D perhaps matches TRBD1 (6 bases). The CDR3 sequence is 16 residues long. Trimming took off 9 bases at V and 4 bases at J, with 22 bases between the two ends. Germline lookup yields CDR1 LNHNV and CDR2 YYDKDF (reference sequence). CDR3 loop: CATRRAAGGPNQPQHF. The CDR3 region has the DNA TGTGCCACGCGAAGAGCCGCGGGGGGGCCGAATCAGCCCCAGCATTTT.

This clonotype was seen repeatedly, ten times or more. J is TRBJ1-2 and V is TRBV6-2 or TRBV6-3; tentatively, D is TRBD1 (5 bases). Germline V gene data show CDR1 as MNHEY and CDR2 as SVGEGT. V was shortened by 5 bases and J by 3 bases, with 16 bases between the two germline ends. The CDR3 is made up of 15 amino acids. The chain's CDR3 is CASSPRTPVYYGYTF. In nucleotides, the CDR3 is TGTGCCAGCAGTCCTCGGACACCGGTTTACTATGGCTACACCTTC.